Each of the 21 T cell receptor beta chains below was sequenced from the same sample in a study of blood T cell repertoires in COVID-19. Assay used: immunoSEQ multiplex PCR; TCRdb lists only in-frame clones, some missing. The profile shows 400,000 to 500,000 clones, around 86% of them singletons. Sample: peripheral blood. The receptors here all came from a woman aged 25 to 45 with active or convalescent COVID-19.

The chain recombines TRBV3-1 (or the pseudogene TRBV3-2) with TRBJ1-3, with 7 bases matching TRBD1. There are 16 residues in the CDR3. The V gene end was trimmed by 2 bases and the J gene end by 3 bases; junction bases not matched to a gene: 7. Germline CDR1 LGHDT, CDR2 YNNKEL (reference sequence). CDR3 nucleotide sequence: TGTGCCAGCAGCCAAACCCGGACAGGTCTTGGAAACACCATATATTTT. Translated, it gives CASSQTRTGLGNTIYF.

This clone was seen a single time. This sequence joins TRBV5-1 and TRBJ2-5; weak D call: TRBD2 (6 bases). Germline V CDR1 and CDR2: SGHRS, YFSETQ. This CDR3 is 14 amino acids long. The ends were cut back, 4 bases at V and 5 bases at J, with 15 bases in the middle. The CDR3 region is CASSPEGTGETQYF. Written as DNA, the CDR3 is TGCGCCAGCAGCCCGGAGGGGACCGGGGAGACCCAGTACTTC.

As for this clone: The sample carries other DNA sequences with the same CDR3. The CDR3 DNA sequence: TGCGCCAGCAGCTTGGCAGTCAGCTCCTACAATGAGCAGTTCTTC. It specifies CASSLAVSSYNEQFF. The gene calls are TRBV5-1 and TRBJ2-1; D remains ambiguous. Per the germline V gene, CDR1 is SGHRS and CDR2 is YFSETQ. The CDR3 loop spans 15 amino acids. V dropped 0 bases and J dropped 0 bases, with 7 bases sitting between them.

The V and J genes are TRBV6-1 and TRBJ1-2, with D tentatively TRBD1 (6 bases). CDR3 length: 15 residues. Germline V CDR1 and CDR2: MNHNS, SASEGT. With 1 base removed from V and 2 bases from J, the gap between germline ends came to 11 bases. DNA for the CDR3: TGTGCCAGCAGTGAAGTCGGGACACTCAACTATGGCTACACCTTC. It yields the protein CASSEVGTLNYGYTF.

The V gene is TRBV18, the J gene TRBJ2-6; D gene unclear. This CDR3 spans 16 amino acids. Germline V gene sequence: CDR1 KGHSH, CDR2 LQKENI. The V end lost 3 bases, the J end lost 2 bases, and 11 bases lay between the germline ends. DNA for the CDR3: TGTGCCAGCTCACCGGCGGTGCTCGCTGGGGCCAACGTCCTGACTTTC. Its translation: CASSPAVLAGANVLTF.

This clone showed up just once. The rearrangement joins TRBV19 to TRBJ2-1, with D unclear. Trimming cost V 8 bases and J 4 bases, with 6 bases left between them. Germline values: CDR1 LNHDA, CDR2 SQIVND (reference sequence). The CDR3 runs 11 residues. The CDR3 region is CASSQYNEQFF. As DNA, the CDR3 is TGTGCCAGTTCCCAGTACAATGAGCAGTTCTTC.

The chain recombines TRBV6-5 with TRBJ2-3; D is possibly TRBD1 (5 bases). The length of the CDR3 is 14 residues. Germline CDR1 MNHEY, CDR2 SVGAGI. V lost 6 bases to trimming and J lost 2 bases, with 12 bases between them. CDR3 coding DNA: TGTGCCAGCAGAAGAGGCAGGGTCACAGATACGCAGTATTTT. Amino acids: CASRRGRVTDTQYF.

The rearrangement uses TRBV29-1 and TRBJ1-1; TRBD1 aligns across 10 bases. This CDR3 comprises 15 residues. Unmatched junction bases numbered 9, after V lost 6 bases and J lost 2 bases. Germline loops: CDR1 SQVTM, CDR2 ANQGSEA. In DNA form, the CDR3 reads TGCAGCGTCGCGGGACAGGGGAGGGAAAACACTGAAGCTTTCTTT. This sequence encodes CSVAGQGRENTEAFF.

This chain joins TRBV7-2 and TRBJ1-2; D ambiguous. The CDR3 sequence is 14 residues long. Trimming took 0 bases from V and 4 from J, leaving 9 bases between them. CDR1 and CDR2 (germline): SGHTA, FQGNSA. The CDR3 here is CASSLAPGAYGYTF. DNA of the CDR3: TGTGCCAGCAGCTTAGCGCCGGGAGCCTATGGCTACACCTTC.

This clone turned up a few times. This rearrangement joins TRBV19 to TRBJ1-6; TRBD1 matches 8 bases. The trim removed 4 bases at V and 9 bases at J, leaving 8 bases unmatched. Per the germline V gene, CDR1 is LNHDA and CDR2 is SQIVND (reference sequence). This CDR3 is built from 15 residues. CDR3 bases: TGTGCCAGTAGTACACAGACAGGGGACGGTTCACCCCTCCACTTT. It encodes CASSTQTGDGSPLHF.

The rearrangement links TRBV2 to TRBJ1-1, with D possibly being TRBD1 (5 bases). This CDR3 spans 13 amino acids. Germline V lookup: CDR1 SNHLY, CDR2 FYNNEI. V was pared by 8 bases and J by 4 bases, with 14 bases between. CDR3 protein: CASVRVETTEAFF. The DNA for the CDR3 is TGTGCCAGCGTCAGGGTGGAAACCACTGAAGCTTTCTTT.

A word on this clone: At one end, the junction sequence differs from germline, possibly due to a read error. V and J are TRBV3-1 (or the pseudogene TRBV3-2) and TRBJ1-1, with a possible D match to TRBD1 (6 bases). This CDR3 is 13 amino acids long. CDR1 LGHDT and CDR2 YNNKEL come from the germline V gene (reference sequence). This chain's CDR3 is CASRQAGETEAFF. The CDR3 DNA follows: TGTGCCAGCAGACAAGCAGGGGAAACTGAAGCTTTCTTT.

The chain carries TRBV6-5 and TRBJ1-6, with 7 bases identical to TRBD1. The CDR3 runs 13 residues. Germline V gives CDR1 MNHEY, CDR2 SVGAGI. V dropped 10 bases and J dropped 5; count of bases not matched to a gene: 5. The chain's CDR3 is CATQTGNNSPLHF. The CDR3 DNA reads TGTGCCACCCAGACAGGGAATAATTCACCCCTCCACTTT.

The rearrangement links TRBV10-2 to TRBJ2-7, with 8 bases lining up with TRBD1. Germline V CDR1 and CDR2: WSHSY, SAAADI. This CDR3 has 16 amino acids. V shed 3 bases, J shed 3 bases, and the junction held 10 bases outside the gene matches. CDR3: CASSDLAGGDIYEQYF. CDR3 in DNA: TGCGCCAGCAGTGACCTGGCAGGGGGCGACATCTACGAGCAGTACTTC.

The CDR3 nucleotides read TGCGCCAGCAGCTTGGGGACAGGGGCTCGGTATGAGCAGTTCTTC. It codes for CASSLGTGARYEQFF. V usage is TRBV5-1 and J usage is TRBJ2-1; 9 nucleotides line up with TRBD1. With 0 bases clipped from V and 8 bases from J, the junction kept 6 bases outside the gene matches. Germline values: CDR1 SGHRS, CDR2 YFSETQ. This CDR3 region has 15 residues. Together with reference TRBV5-1 and TRBJ2-1, the CDR3 gives the full variable domain: KAGVTQTPRYLIKTRGQQVTLSCSPISGHRSVSWYQQTPGQGLQFLFEYFSETQRNKGNFPGRFSGRQFSNSRSEMNVSTLELGDSALYLCASSLGTGARYEQFFGPGTRLTVL.

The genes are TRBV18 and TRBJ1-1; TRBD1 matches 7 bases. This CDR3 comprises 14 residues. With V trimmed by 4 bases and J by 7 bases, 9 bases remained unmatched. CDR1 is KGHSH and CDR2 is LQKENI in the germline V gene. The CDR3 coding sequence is TGTGCCAGCTCACGGCAGGGGGATCGCGGTGAAGCTTTCTTT. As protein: CASSRQGDRGEAFF.

For the CDR3, the DNA is TGTGCCAGCAGTGAATACCAGGGTCCCTCACCCCTCCACTTT. It specifies CASSEYQGPSPLHF. The rearrangement joins TRBV6-1 to TRBJ1-6; possibly TRBD1 for D (5 bases). Germline CDR1 reads MNHNS; CDR2 reads SASEGT. The CDR3 is 14 amino acids. Trimming removed 2 bases at V and 10 bases at J, with 12 bases between.

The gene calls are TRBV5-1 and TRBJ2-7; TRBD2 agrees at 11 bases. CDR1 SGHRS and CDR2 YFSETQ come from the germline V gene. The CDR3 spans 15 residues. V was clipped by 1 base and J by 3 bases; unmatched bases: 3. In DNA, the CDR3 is TGCGCCAGCAGCTTGACTAGCGGGAGAATCTACGAGCAGTACTTC. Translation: CASSLTSGRIYEQYF.

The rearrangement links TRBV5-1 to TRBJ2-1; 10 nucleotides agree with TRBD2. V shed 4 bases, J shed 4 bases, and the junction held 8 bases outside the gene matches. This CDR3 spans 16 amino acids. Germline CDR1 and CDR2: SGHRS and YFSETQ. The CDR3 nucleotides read TGCGCCAGCAGCGGAATACTAGCGGGAAGGTACAATGAGCAGTTCTTC. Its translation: CASSGILAGRYNEQFF.

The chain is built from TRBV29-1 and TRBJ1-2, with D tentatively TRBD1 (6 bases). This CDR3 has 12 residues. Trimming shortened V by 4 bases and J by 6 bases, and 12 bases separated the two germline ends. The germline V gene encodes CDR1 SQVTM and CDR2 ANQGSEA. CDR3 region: CSVVTGINGYTF. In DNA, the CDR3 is TGCAGCGTTGTAACAGGGATCAATGGCTACACCTTC.

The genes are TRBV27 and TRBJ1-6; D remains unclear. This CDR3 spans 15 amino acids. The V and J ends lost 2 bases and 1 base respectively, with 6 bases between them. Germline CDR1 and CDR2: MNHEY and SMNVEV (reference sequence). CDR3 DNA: TGTGCCAGCAGTTTAGGAGGGTCCTATAATTCACCCCTCCACTTT. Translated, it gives CASSLGGSYNSPLHF.